Listed below are T cell receptor beta chains from one sample, sequenced in a study of T cells after yellow fever vaccination. One entry per CDR3 protein results from TCRdb running MiXCR on the 5' RACE reads. Here the sample spans under 400,000 distinct CDR3 sequences, under 15% being singletons. Sequenced material: CD4+ T cells sorted from PBMCs, taken 15 days after the yellow fever booster vaccination. Source of these receptors: a man younger than 35 who received the YFV17D yellow fever vaccine. The CDR3 runs from the conserved cysteine through the conserved F or W. A D gene is named only where the DNA matches it firmly. Clone size appears in some rows only: once, few, many, or a class for an expanded clone.

-,TRBJ1-1,-,TRBV7-3,CASSLTLATEAFF,TGTGCCAGCAGCTTAACTCTCGCGACTGAAGCTTTCTTT
few,TRBJ2-7,TRBD1,TRBV6-5,CASKPRPGQGTPYEQYF,TGTGCCAGCAAACCTAGACCGGGACAGGGGACTCCCTACGAGCAGTACTTC
many,TRBJ2-3,-,TRBV29-1,CSVDRGTDTQYF,TGCAGCGTTGACAGGGGCACAGATACGCAGTATTTT
many,TRBJ2-3,TRBD2,TRBV29-1,CSVEGGTSGGLSTDTQYF,TGCAGCGTTGAGGGAGGGACTAGCGGGGGCTTGAGCACAGATACGCAGTATTTT
-,TRBJ2-5,TRBD2,TRBV4-1,CASSQDGIRTSGGETQYF,TGCGCCAGCAGCCAAGATGGGATCCGGACTAGCGGGGGAGAGACCCAGTACTTC
few,TRBJ2-5,-,TRBV7-9,CASSSGAWGSETQYF,TGTGCCAGCAGCTCTGGTGCTTGGGGTTCAGAGACCCAGTACTTC
few,TRBJ2-7,-,TRBV5-8,CASTPEQYF,TGTGCCAGCACTCCCGAGCAGTACTTC
-,TRBJ1-6,TRBD1,TRBV6-6,CASSSAGQGPSPLHF,TGTGCCAGCAGTTCCGCGGGACAGGGCCCTTCACCCCTCCACTTT
many,TRBJ2-3,TRBD1,TRBV2,CASSGDRSTDTQYF,TGTGCCAGCAGTGGGGACAGATCTACAGATACGCAGTATTTT
-,TRBJ2-7,TRBD2,TRBV5-1,CASSLASGGTYEQYF,TGCGCCAGCAGCTTGGCTAGCGGGGGAACCTACGAGCAGTACTTC
-,TRBJ2-1,TRBD1,TRBV18,CASAYPGQQRMRQFF,TGTGCCAGCGCCTACCCGGGACAGCAAAGAATGAGGCAGTTCTTC
-,TRBJ1-2,-,TRBV6-2/TRBV6-3,CAVGAGYGYTF,TGTGCAGTTGGGGCTGGATATGGCTACACCTTC
-,TRBJ2-7,TRBD1,TRBV5-4,CASSQGAGDTSYEQYF,TGTGCCAGCAGCCAGGGGGCGGGTGATACCTCCTACGAGCAGTACTTC
-,TRBJ1-2,TRBD1,TRBV12-3/TRBV12-4,CASTPRDRGGYTF,TGTGCCAGCACCCCGAGGGACAGGGGCGGCTACACCTTC
-,TRBJ2-5,TRBD2,TRBV5-1,CASSLGAGDQETQYF,TGCGCCAGCAGCTTGGGGGCGGGGGACCAAGAGACCCAGTACTTC
many,TRBJ2-5,TRBD1,TRBV7-9,CASSRGQGNAQYF,TGTGCCAGCAGCCGGGGACAGGGCAATGCCCAGTACTTC
-,TRBJ1-2,TRBD1,TRBV7-9,CASRPRKGQRNGYTF,TGTGCCAGCAGGCCACGTAAGGGACAGCGAAATGGCTACACCTTC
-,TRBJ2-7,-,TRBV4-2,CASSPVSVPYEQYF,TGTGCCAGCAGCCCCGTTTCGGTTCCCTACGAGCAGTACTTC
-,TRBJ1-2,-,TRBV14,CASSQARGGTNYGYTF,TGTGCCAGCAGCCAAGCCCGCGGAGGCACTAACTATGGCTACACCTTC
-,TRBJ1-6,TRBD1,TRBV5-1,CASSPDRVGNSPLHF,TGCGCCAGCAGCCCGGACAGGGTTGGAAATTCACCCCTCCACTTT
many,TRBJ2-5,TRBD2,TRBV2,CASRAGGRGGETQYF,TGTGCCAGCAGAGCGGGGGGGCGTGGAGGGGAGACCCAGTACTTC
-,TRBJ2-2,-,TRBV24-1,CATSGLYTGELFF,TGTGCCACCAGTGGTCTATACACCGGGGAGCTGTTTTTT
-,TRBJ1-1,-,TRBV6-1,CASTWTGSEAFF,TGTGCCAGCACTTGGACGGGATCTGAAGCTTTCTTT
-,TRBJ1-2,-,TRBV4-3,CASGPGQNYGYTF,TGCGCCAGCGGCCCGGGACAAAACTATGGCTACACCTTC